This T cell receptor beta chain was captured in a study of blood T cells in healthy people across ages. Findings of the study overall: Per million T cells, TCR beta diversity dropped about linearly as age rose.

Germline CDR1 is MNHNY and CDR2 is SVGAGI (reference sequence). The CDR3 extends over 16 amino acids. V lost 5 bases, J lost 1 base, and 14 bases lay in between. The study isolated at least 6.5 million PBMCs from each sample. Next came a second PCR, run for about 7 to 11 cycles, which used a sample-barcoded 5' primer along with a J-beta primer mix. All samples yielded 2.5 million or more CDR3-containing paired-end reads. TCRdb redid the calling of the 5' RACE reads with MiXCR, one entry per CDR3 protein. The sample has just over 800,000 distinct CDR3 sequences; around 68% are singletons. As for this clonotype: What it binds is not known.

Sequences were obtained from blood. V gene TRBV6-6 combines with J gene TRBJ2-2; D tentatively fits TRBD1 or TRBD2 (5 bases each). This receptor was identified in a man in his thirties or forties in good health. CDR3 region: CASSPTGTVNTGELFF. Written as DNA, the CDR3 is TGTGCCAGCAGTCCTACCGGGACGGTGAACACCGGGGAGCTGTTTTTT.